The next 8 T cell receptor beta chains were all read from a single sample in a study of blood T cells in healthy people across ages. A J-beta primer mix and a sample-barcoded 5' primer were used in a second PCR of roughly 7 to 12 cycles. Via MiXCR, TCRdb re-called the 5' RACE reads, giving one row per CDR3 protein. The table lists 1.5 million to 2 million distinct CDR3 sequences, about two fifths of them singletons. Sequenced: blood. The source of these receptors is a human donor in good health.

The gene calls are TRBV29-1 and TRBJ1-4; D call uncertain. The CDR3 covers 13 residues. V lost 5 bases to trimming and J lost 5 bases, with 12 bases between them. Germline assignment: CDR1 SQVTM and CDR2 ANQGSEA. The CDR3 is CSVRPRLNEKLFF. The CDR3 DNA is TGCAGCGTTCGACCCCGGCTCAATGAAAAACTGTTTTTT.

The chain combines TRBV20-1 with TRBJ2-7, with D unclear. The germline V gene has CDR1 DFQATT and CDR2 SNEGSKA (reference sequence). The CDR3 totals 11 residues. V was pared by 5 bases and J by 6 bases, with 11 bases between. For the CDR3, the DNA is TGCAGTGCTTATATCGTCGCCGAGCAGTACTTC. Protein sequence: CSAYIVAEQYF.

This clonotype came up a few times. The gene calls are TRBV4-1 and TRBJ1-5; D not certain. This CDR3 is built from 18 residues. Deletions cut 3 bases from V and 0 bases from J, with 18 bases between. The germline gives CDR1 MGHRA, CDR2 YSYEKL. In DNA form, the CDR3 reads TGCGCCAGCAGCCACCCCGTGTGGGCAGATTATAGCAATCAGCCCCAGCATTTT. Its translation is CASSHPVWADYSNQPQHF.

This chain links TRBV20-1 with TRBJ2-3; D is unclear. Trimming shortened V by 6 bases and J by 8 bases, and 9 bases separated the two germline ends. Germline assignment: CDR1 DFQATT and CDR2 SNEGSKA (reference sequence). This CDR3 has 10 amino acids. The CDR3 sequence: CSALVGTQYF. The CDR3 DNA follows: TGCAGTGCCCTAGTCGGTACGCAGTATTTT.

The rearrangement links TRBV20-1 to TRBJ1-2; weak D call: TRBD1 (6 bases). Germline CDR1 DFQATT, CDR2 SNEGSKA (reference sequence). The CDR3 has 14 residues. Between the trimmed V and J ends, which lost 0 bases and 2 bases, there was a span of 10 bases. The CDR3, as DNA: TGCAGTGCTAGAGACCCGGGACAAAACTATGGCTACACCTTC. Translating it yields CSARDPGQNYGYTF.

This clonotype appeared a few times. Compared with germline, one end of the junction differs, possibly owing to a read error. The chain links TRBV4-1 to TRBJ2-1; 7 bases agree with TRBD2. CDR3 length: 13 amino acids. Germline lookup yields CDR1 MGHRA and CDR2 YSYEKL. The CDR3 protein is CAGSLTSDNEQFF. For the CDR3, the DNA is TGCGCCGGCAGCCTTACTAGCGACAATGAGCAGTTCTTC.

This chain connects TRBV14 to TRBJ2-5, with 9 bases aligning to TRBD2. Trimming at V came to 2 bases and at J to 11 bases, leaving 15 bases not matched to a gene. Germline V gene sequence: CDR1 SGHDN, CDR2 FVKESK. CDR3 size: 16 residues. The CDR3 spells CASSQFIGGGADEQYF. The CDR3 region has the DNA TGTGCCAGCAGCCAATTCATCGGCGGGGGGGCTGATGAGCAGTACTTC. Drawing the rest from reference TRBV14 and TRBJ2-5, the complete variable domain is EAGVTQFPSHSVIEKGQTVTLRCDPISGHDNLYWYRRVMGKEIKFLLHFVKESKQDESGMPNNRFLAERTGGTYSTLKVQPAELEDSGVYFCASSQFIGGGADEQYFGPGTRLLVL.

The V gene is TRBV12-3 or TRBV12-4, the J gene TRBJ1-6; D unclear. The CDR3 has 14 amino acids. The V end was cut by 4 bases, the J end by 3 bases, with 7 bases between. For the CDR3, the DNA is TGTGCCAGCAGTTCAGAGTACTATAATTCACCCCTCCACTTT. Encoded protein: CASSSEYYNSPLHF.